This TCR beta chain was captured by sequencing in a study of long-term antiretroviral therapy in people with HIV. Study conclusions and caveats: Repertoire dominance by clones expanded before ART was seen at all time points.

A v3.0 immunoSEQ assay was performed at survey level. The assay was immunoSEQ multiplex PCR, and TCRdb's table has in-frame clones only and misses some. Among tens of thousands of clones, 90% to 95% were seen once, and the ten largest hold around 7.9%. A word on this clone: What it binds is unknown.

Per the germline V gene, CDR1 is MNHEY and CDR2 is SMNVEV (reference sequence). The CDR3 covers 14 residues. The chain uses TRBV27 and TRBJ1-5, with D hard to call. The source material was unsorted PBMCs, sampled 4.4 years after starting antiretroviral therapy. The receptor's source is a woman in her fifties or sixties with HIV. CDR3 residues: CGSKREGGGQPQHF. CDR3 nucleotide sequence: TGTGGTTCAAAACGGGAGGGAGGAGGCCAGCCCCAGCATTTT.